This T cell receptor beta chain was captured by sequencing in a study of persistence of HIV-infected CD4 T cells. About this clone: The target antigen is unknown.

Germline V gives CDR1 SGHTA, CDR2 FQGTGA. The V and J ends lost 5 bases and 4 bases, in that order; junction bases with no gene match: 16. The length of the CDR3 is 17 residues. Nonspecific anti-CD3/anti-CD28 bead stimulation represents the broad CD4+ T cell repertoire. CD4+ T cells upregulating both CD40 ligand and CD69 were sorted as responding cells. A roughly 19-hour stimulation of CD8-depleted PBMCs used anti-CD28/CD49d costimulation, CD40-blocking antibody and enfuvirtide. This was the immunoSEQ version 4 assay in survey mode. Only in-frame clones appear in the TCRdb table, and some are missing; sequencing was by immunoSEQ multiplex PCR. This sample has 40,000 to 45,000 clones, with 90% to 95% found just once.

This TCR was sampled from an adult man with HIV who was CMV-seropositive. The rearrangement links TRBV7-3 to TRBJ2-5, with 7 positions matching TRBD1. Sequences were derived from CD4+ T cells sorted from PBMCs after roughly 18-hour stimulation, sampled from a patient who received antiretroviral therapy. CDR3 in DNA: TGTGCCAGCAGCCCGAACGGCAGGGGGATCTTAGGAGAGACCCAGTACTTC. Amino acids: CASSPNGRGILGETQYF.